The next 2 T cell receptor beta chains were all read from a single sample in a study of blood T cell repertoires in COVID-19. Clones were read by immunoSEQ multiplex PCR, and TCRdb kept only the in-frame ones, dropping some. Of 300,000 to 400,000 clones listed, about 89% are singletons. Sequencing used peripheral blood. The receptors here all came from a woman aged 55-70 years with COVID-19, enrolled during active disease.

This chain links TRBV19 with TRBJ1-1, with D perhaps matching TRBD1 (6 bases). The V end was cut by 5 bases, the J end by 1 base, with 8 bases between. Germline loops: CDR1 LNHDA, CDR2 SQIVND (reference sequence). CDR3 length: 13 residues. The CDR3 loop is CASSGQWNTEAFF. The CDR3 DNA follows: TGTGCCAGTAGTGGACAGTGGAACACTGAAGCTTTCTTT.

The V gene is TRBV5-1, the J gene TRBJ2-5; 8 nucleotides agree with TRBD2. The trim removed 4 bases at V and 5 bases at J, leaving 10 bases unmatched. The CDR3 length is 15 residues. Per the germline V gene, CDR1 is SGHRS and CDR2 is YFSETQ. CDR3 nucleotide sequence: TGCGCCAGCAGCCTCCGAACTAGCGGCCAGGAGACCCAGTACTTC. This codes for CASSLRTSGQETQYF.